Listed here are 12 T cell receptor beta chains from one sample, sequenced in a study of T cells after yellow fever vaccination. TCRdb fed the 5' RACE reads into MiXCR, producing one record per CDR3 protein. The data show 200,000 to 250,000 distinct CDR3 sequences, more than 3% seen once. Specimen: CD4+ T cells sorted from PBMCs, collected 10 days after the yellow fever booster vaccination. The receptors were gathered from a man between 18 and 35 years old who received the YFV17D yellow fever vaccine.

The chain is built from TRBV12-3 or TRBV12-4 and TRBJ2-3, with a possible D match to TRBD1 (5 bases). The CDR3 covers 17 residues. Trimming left V 3 bases short and J 2 bases short, with 18 bases between. CDR3 coding DNA: TGTGCCAGCAGTTTCCCCCCCGGTTCAGGGCCCACAGATACGCAGTATTTT. Translating gives CASSFPPGSGPTDTQYF.

This clonotype was seen repeatedly, ten times or more. The CDR3 DNA is TGTGCCAGCAGCTTGGACAGGACGTCCTACGAGCAGTACTTC. Encoded protein: CASSLDRTSYEQYF. The rearrangement uses TRBV7-3 and TRBJ2-7; 7 nucleotides line up with TRBD1. The CDR3 runs 14 residues. Unmatched junction bases numbered 3, after V lost 3 bases and J lost 1 base. Germline V CDR1 and CDR2: SGHTA, FQGTGA. The full variable domain, in which reference TRBV7-3 and TRBJ2-7 provide the parts outside the CDR3, is GAGVSQTPSNKVTEKGKYVELRCDPISGHTALYWYRQSLGQGPEFLIYFQGTGAADDSGLPNDRFFAVRPEGSVSTLKIQRTERGDSAVYLCASSLDRTSYEQYFGPGTRLTVT.

The table lists this clonotype with many counts. V usage is TRBV4-3 and J usage is TRBJ1-1; weak D call: TRBD1 (6 bases). Germline CDR1 and CDR2: LGHNA and YSLEER. The germline V and J ends were trimmed by 4 bases and 3 bases, with 21 bases remaining between them. The CDR3 runs 17 residues. In nucleotides, the CDR3 is TGCGCCAGCAGCCCAGGGGTCTGGGCCCTAGAATACACTGAAGCTTTCTTT. Protein product: CASSPGVWALEYTEAFF.

The CDR3 sequence: CSARLIPAMNTEAFF. The CDR3 DNA follows: TGCAGTGCTAGGTTGATTCCCGCCATGAACACTGAAGCTTTCTTT. J is TRBJ1-1 and V is TRBV20-1; D is unresolved. V was shortened by 3 bases and J by 0 bases, with 14 bases between the two germline ends. This CDR3 is built from 15 residues. Germline values: CDR1 DFQATT, CDR2 SNEGSKA (reference sequence).

This clonotype has a handful of counts. The chain joins TRBV12-3 or TRBV12-4 to TRBJ1-4, with D possibly matching TRBD1 (5 bases). Trimming removed 6 bases from V and 5 bases from J, with 13 bases in between. The CDR3 is made up of 14 amino acids. DNA for the CDR3: TGTGCCAGCAGACGCGACAGCCAGAATGAAAAACTGTTTTTT. The encoded protein is CASRRDSQNEKLFF.

This clonotype appeared a few times. The chain recombines TRBV3-1 with TRBJ2-7, with 8 positions matching TRBD1. Germline loops: CDR1 LGHDT, CDR2 YNNKEL (reference sequence). The CDR3 is 15 amino acids. The V gene end was trimmed by 0 bases and the J gene end by 2 bases; junction bases not matched to a gene: 3. CDR3 residues: CASSQETGAPYEQYF. The CDR3 DNA reads TGTGCCAGCAGCCAAGAGACAGGGGCCCCCTACGAGCAGTACTTC.

This clonotype occurred many times. V usage is TRBV20-1 and J usage is TRBJ2-5, with 10 bases aligning to TRBD1. Unmatched junction bases numbered 6, after V lost 3 bases and J lost 5 bases. The CDR3 spans 14 residues. Per the germline V gene, CDR1 is DFQATT and CDR2 is SNEGSKA (reference sequence). DNA for the CDR3: TGCAGTGCTAGGGGACAGGGGATTCGGGAGACCCAGTACTTC. This gives the protein CSARGQGIRETQYF.

This clonotype appeared a few times. This chain connects TRBV5-1 to TRBJ2-2; 8 bases are shared with TRBD2. Trimming took 3 bases from V and 2 from J; bases not matched to a gene: 6. Germline V gene lookup returns CDR1 SGHRS and CDR2 YFSETQ. CDR3 length: 16 residues. CDR3 sequence reads: CASSSIAGFNTGELFF. CDR3 sequence (DNA): TGCGCCAGCAGCTCCATAGCGGGGTTTAACACCGGGGAGCTGTTTTTT.

Written as DNA, the CDR3 is TGTGCCAGCTGGGTCCGGGGGCCTAACACTGAAGCTTTCTTT. It specifies CASWVRGPNTEAFF. The V and J genes are TRBV6-5 and TRBJ1-1, with D possibly TRBD1 on 6 matching bases. Germline CDR1 MNHEY, CDR2 SVGAGI. V lost 8 bases and J lost 2, with 15 bases in between. This CDR3 has 14 residues.

This clonotype was detected ten times or more. The CDR3 DNA is TGTGCCAGCAGGGCCGGGACAGACTATGGCTACACCTTC. Its translation: CASRAGTDYGYTF. The V call is TRBV7-9, the J call TRBJ1-2; 7 nucleotides line up with TRBD1. Germline CDR1 SEHNR, CDR2 FQNEAQ (reference sequence). The CDR3 covers 13 residues. V shed 6 bases, J shed 3 bases, and the junction held 4 bases outside the gene matches. Full variable domain (remainder filled in from reference TRBV7-9 and TRBJ1-2): DTGVSQNPRHKITKRGQNVTFRCDPISEHNRLYWYRQTLGQGPEFLTYFQNEAQLEKSRLLSDRFSAERPKGSFSTLEIQRTEQGDSAMYLCASRAGTDYGYTFGSGTRLTVV.

In this sample, this clonotype turned up many times. V usage is TRBV5-1 and J usage is TRBJ2-1; D not resolved. V dropped 8 bases and J dropped 0 bases, with 12 bases sitting between them. Germline-derived CDR1 and CDR2 are SGHRS and YFSETQ. The CDR3 is 14 residues long. The CDR3 reads CASRESGSYNEQFF. DNA of the CDR3: TGCGCCAGTCGCGAGTCCGGCTCCTACAATGAGCAGTTCTTC.

The chain carries TRBV12-3 or TRBV12-4 and TRBJ2-1, with a possible D match to TRBD1 (6 bases). V was clipped by 3 bases and J by 10 bases, with 16 bases between them. The CDR3 extends over 14 amino acids. CDR3 DNA sequence: TGTGCCAGCAGTTTCGGACAGCAAAATACAGAGCAGTTCTTC. Its translation is CASSFGQQNTEQFF.